Listed below are T cell receptor beta chains from one sample, sequenced in a study of cytomegalovirus exposure and HLA in healthy donors. Method: immunoSEQ multiplex PCR; TCRdb's copy keeps in-frame clones and lacks some. This table has about 140,000 clones, almost 85% appearing once. Sequencing was performed on PBMCs. These receptors were collected from a woman aged 25 to 39 in good health and CMV-seronegative. CDR3s include the opening cysteine and the closing phenylalanine or tryptophan. The order of the fields is J gene, V gene, clone size, D gene, CDR3 protein, CDR3 DNA. A D gene is named only where the DNA matches it firmly. Clone size is given for some rows only: seen once, a few or many times, or a class if the clone is expanded.

J gene: TRBJ1-2; V gene: TRBV7-2; clone size: -; D gene: -; CDR3 protein: CASSLGTGVGGYTF; CDR3 DNA: TGTGCCAGCAGCTTAGGAACGGGGGTTGGTGGCTACACCTTC
J gene: TRBJ2-2; V gene: TRBV25-1; clone size: -; D gene: TRBD1; CDR3 protein: CASSATGLTGELFF; CDR3 DNA: TGTGCCAGCTCGGCGACAGGGCTCACCGGGGAGCTGTTTTTT
J gene: TRBJ2-7; V gene: TRBV5-6; clone size: once; D gene: -; CDR3 protein: CASSFRLEQYF; CDR3 DNA: TGTGCCAGCAGCTTCCGGTTGGAGCAGTACTTC
J gene: TRBJ1-5; V gene: TRBV30; clone size: -; D gene: -; CDR3 protein: CAWSVGGNDQPQHF; CDR3 DNA: TGTGCCTGGAGTGTTGGGGGGAATGATCAGCCCCAGCATTTT
J gene: TRBJ2-3; V gene: TRBV19; clone size: -; D gene: TRBD2; CDR3 protein: CASSNVAGGGQYF; CDR3 DNA: TGTGCCAGTAGTAACGTAGCGGGGGGAGGGCAGTATTTT
J gene: TRBJ1-2; V gene: TRBV5-6; clone size: -; D gene: -; CDR3 protein: CASSLGGLEGYTF; CDR3 DNA: TGTGCCAGCAGCTTGGGGGGACTGGAGGGCTACACCTTC
J gene: TRBJ2-7; V gene: TRBV2; clone size: few; D gene: TRBD1; CDR3 protein: CASQRWTGYEQYF; CDR3 DNA: TGTGCCAGCCAAAGGTGGACAGGCTACGAGCAGTACTTC
J gene: TRBJ2-1; V gene: TRBV7-9; clone size: -; D gene: -; CDR3 protein: CASVLGGVYNEQFF; CDR3 DNA: TGTGCCAGCGTTCTTGGGGGCGTTTACAATGAGCAGTTCTTC
J gene: TRBJ2-2; V gene: TRBV10-3; clone size: -; D gene: -; CDR3 protein: CAISDKGVGTGELFF; CDR3 DNA: TGTGCCATCAGTGATAAGGGGGTAGGAACCGGGGAGCTGTTTTTT
J gene: TRBJ2-3; V gene: TRBV6-4; clone size: -; D gene: TRBD2; CDR3 protein: CASSEFRGGGPPFTDTQYF; CDR3 DNA: TGTGCCAGCAGCGAATTTCGTGGCGGGGGACCGCCGTTCACAGATACGCAGTATTTT
J gene: TRBJ1-1; V gene: TRBV28; clone size: -; D gene: -; CDR3 protein: CASSLFRVLGTEAFF; CDR3 DNA: TGTGCCAGCAGTTTATTCCGGGTTTTGGGCACTGAAGCTTTCTTT
J gene: TRBJ2-2; V gene: TRBV27; clone size: -; D gene: -; CDR3 protein: CASSPGQTGELFF; CDR3 DNA: TGTGCCAGCAGTCCAGGACAAACCGGGGAGCTGTTTTTT
J gene: TRBJ1-3; V gene: TRBV30; clone size: once; D gene: TRBD1; CDR3 protein: CACANRQGWGNTIYF; CDR3 DNA: TGTGCCTGTGCGAACCGACAGGGGTGGGGAAACACCATATATTTT
J gene: TRBJ1-2; V gene: TRBV28; clone size: -; D gene: -; CDR3 protein: CASSSLSGYTF; CDR3 DNA: TGTGCCAGCAGTTCCCTTTCCGGCTACACCTTC
J gene: TRBJ2-3; V gene: TRBV7-6; clone size: few; D gene: TRBD2; CDR3 protein: CASSMGLAGGQGSTDTQYF; CDR3 DNA: TGTGCCAGCAGCATGGGACTAGCGGGGGGGCAAGGGAGCACAGATACGCAGTATTTT
J gene: TRBJ1-1; V gene: TRBV27; clone size: few; D gene: -; CDR3 protein: CASWRANTEAFF; CDR3 DNA: TGTGCCAGTTGGCGGGCGAATACTGAAGCTTTCTTT
J gene: TRBJ2-5; V gene: TRBV7-2; clone size: once; D gene: TRBD2; CDR3 protein: CASSTLAGGPQETQYF; CDR3 DNA: TGTGCCAGCAGCACACTAGCGGGGGGGCCACAAGAGACCCAGTACTTC
J gene: TRBJ1-2; V gene: TRBV19; clone size: -; D gene: -; CDR3 protein: CGATGSANYGYTF; CDR3 DNA: TGTGGCGCAACAGGGTCTGCTAACTATGGCTACACCTTC
J gene: TRBJ1-1; V gene: TRBV5-1; clone size: -; D gene: TRBD1; CDR3 protein: CASSSRQGTEAFF; CDR3 DNA: TGCGCCAGCAGCTCCCGACAGGGCACTGAAGCTTTCTTT
J gene: TRBJ1-2; V gene: TRBV9; clone size: -; D gene: TRBD1; CDR3 protein: CASSPRDRVSYGYTF; CDR3 DNA: TGTGCCAGCAGCCCGAGAGACAGGGTGTCCTATGGCTACACCTTC
J gene: TRBJ2-2; V gene: TRBV4-3; clone size: -; D gene: -; CDR3 protein: CASSPATARNTGELFF; CDR3 DNA: TGCGCCAGCAGCCCGGCCACAGCCCGGAACACCGGGGAGCTGTTTTTT
J gene: TRBJ2-3; V gene: TRBV2; clone size: -; D gene: -; CDR3 protein: CASSAVMADTQYF; CDR3 DNA: TGTGCCAGCAGTGCGGTAATGGCAGATACGCAGTATTTT
J gene: TRBJ1-6; V gene: TRBV5-1; clone size: -; D gene: -; CDR3 protein: CASSLEREKGSPLHF; CDR3 DNA: TGCGCCAGCAGCTTGGAACGGGAGAAGGGATCACCCCTCCACTTT
J gene: TRBJ2-4; V gene: TRBV29-1; clone size: -; D gene: -; CDR3 protein: CSVGGENIQYF; CDR3 DNA: TGCAGCGTTGGGGGGGAAAACATTCAGTACTTC
J gene: TRBJ1-2; V gene: TRBV4-3; clone size: -; D gene: -; CDR3 protein: CASSQEDSNYGYTF; CDR3 DNA: TGCGCCAGCAGCCAAGAGGACAGTAACTATGGCTACACCTTC
J gene: TRBJ2-1; V gene: TRBV15; clone size: -; D gene: -; CDR3 protein: CATSRFRELWNEQFF; CDR3 DNA: TGTGCCACCAGCAGATTTCGGGAATTGTGGAATGAGCAGTTCTTC
J gene: TRBJ2-3; V gene: TRBV11-2; clone size: few; D gene: -; CDR3 protein: CASSLVYTDTQYF; CDR3 DNA: TGTGCCAGCAGCTTAGTATACACAGATACGCAGTATTTT
J gene: TRBJ1-2; V gene: TRBV27; clone size: -; D gene: -; CDR3 protein: CASSLRRGIGYGYTF; CDR3 DNA: TGTGCCAGCAGTTTAAGAAGGGGGATCGGCTATGGCTACACCTTC
J gene: TRBJ2-1; V gene: TRBV11-2; clone size: -; D gene: -; CDR3 protein: CASSLVYGLYNEQFF; CDR3 DNA: TGTGCCAGCAGCTTAGTGTACGGGTTGTACAATGAGCAGTTCTTC
J gene: TRBJ2-7; V gene: TRBV7-2; clone size: few; D gene: -; CDR3 protein: CASSLDPVSYEQYF; CDR3 DNA: TGTGCCAGCAGCTTAGATCCGGTCTCCTACGAGCAGTACTTC
J gene: TRBJ2-3; V gene: TRBV5-1; clone size: -; D gene: -; CDR3 protein: CASSGGFSASTDTQYF; CDR3 DNA: TGCGCCAGCAGCGGCGGTTTTTCTGCTAGCACAGATACGCAGTATTTT
J gene: TRBJ1-2; V gene: TRBV18; clone size: -; D gene: -; CDR3 protein: CASSRERGSSYGYTF; CDR3 DNA: TGTGCCAGCTCTAGAGAAAGGGGGAGCTCCTATGGCTACACCTTC
J gene: TRBJ1-2; V gene: TRBV7-2; clone size: -; D gene: -; CDR3 protein: CASSLRPGTLEGYTF; CDR3 DNA: TGTGCCAGCAGCTTACGGCCCGGGACATTGGAGGGCTACACCTTC
J gene: TRBJ1-6; V gene: TRBV5-1; clone size: few; D gene: TRBD1; CDR3 protein: CASSFTGTGDSPLHF; CDR3 DNA: TGCGCCAGCAGCTTTACCGGGACAGGGGATTCACCCCTCCACTTT
J gene: TRBJ1-1; V gene: TRBV5-1; clone size: -; D gene: TRBD1; CDR3 protein: CASSRNRGRTEAFF; CDR3 DNA: TGCGCCAGCAGCCGCAACAGGGGGAGGACTGAAGCTTTCTTT
J gene: TRBJ1-2; V gene: TRBV9; clone size: -; D gene: TRBD1; CDR3 protein: CASRRDTGGVEGYTF; CDR3 DNA: TGTGCCAGCCGAAGGGACACAGGGGGTGTCGAAGGCTACACCTTC
J gene: TRBJ2-5; V gene: TRBV14; clone size: -; D gene: TRBD1; CDR3 protein: CASSQLGQAWTQYF; CDR3 DNA: TGTGCCAGCAGCCAACTGGGACAGGCGTGGACCCAGTACTTC
J gene: TRBJ2-5; V gene: TRBV9; clone size: -; D gene: TRBD1; CDR3 protein: CASGTGPQETQYF; CDR3 DNA: TGTGCCAGTGGGACAGGCCCTCAAGAGACCCAGTACTTC
J gene: TRBJ2-3; V gene: TRBV9; clone size: -; D gene: TRBD2; CDR3 protein: CASTRSSGGADTQYF; CDR3 DNA: TGTGCCAGCACCAGGTCTAGCGGGGGGGCAGATACGCAGTATTTT
J gene: TRBJ2-2; V gene: TRBV19; clone size: once; D gene: -; CDR3 protein: CASSFRANTGELFF; CDR3 DNA: TGTGCCAGTAGTTTCCGGGCGAACACCGGGGAGCTGTTTTTT
J gene: TRBJ2-6; V gene: TRBV18; clone size: once; D gene: -; CDR3 protein: CASSTNRAGANVLTF; CDR3 DNA: TGTGCCAGCTCAACCAACAGGGCCGGGGCCAACGTCCTGACTTTC
J gene: TRBJ1-2; V gene: TRBV29-1; clone size: once; D gene: -; CDR3 protein: CSANSGRGYGYTF; CDR3 DNA: TGCAGCGCAAATTCCGGTAGAGGGTATGGCTACACCTTC
J gene: TRBJ1-2; V gene: TRBV4-1; clone size: -; D gene: TRBD1; CDR3 protein: CASSQVPGGGGYTF; CDR3 DNA: TGCGCCAGCAGCCAAGTTCCAGGGGGTGGTGGCTACACCTTC
J gene: TRBJ1-3; V gene: TRBV6-1; clone size: -; D gene: -; CDR3 protein: CASSVPGLGGNTIYF; CDR3 DNA: TGTGCCAGCAGTGTACCAGGCTTGGGCGGAAACACCATATATTTT
J gene: TRBJ2-1; V gene: TRBV5-6; clone size: -; D gene: TRBD2; CDR3 protein: CASSLVGGGALNEQFF; CDR3 DNA: TGTGCCAGCAGCTTGGTCGGCGGGGGGGCATTGAATGAGCAGTTCTTC
J gene: TRBJ2-1; V gene: TRBV2; clone size: -; D gene: TRBD2; CDR3 protein: CASSALAGVNEQFF; CDR3 DNA: TGTGCCAGCAGCGCACTAGCGGGGGTGAATGAGCAGTTCTTC